This TCR beta chain came from a study of regulatory T cells in long-lasting Graves disease. Time point meaning: persistent/refractory GD, antithyroid drugs over 5 years with positive TRAb. From RNA extracted from PBMCs, the TCR library was made. This clonotype was detected ten times or more. The germline V gene encodes CDR1 MDHEN and CDR2 SYDVKM. This CDR3 has 12 amino acids. Trimming left V 11 bases short and J 3 bases short, with 14 bases between. Combining iRepertoire HTBI primers with Arm-PCR of CDR3 regions, the authors built TCR beta libraries. TCRdb processed the multiplex PCR reads anew with MiXCR; each CDR3 protein has one entry. This repertoire shows about 470,000 distinct CDR3 sequences, 20% to 25% found once; its top ten account for roughly 7%.

The material was peripheral blood mononuclear cells (PBMCs), obtained when the disease was refractory, from a patient treated with antithyroid drugs. The origin of this receptor is a female donor with Graves disease. This sequence joins TRBV28 and TRBJ2-7, with D tentatively TRBD2 (7 bases). CDR3 amino acids: CASGGRIYEQYF. In nucleotides, the CDR3 is TGTGCCTCGGGGGGCCGAATCTACGAGCAGTACTTC.